This T cell receptor (beta chain) was retrieved from a study of shared clonotypes between healthy human individuals. The test was conducted at deep level. The repertoire was sequenced with immunoSEQ multiplex PCR; TCRdb's copy has only in-frame clones and lacks some. Among approximately 1.5 million clones, 95% to 99% were seen once, and the ten largest hold 0.4% to 0.55%. The CDR3 is 13 residues long. The germline CDR1 and CDR2 sequences are MNHEY and SVGAGI. V was clipped by 5 bases and J by 13 bases, with 18 bases between them. The study drew its donors from healthy HIV-negative adults without recent acute infections or vaccinations. Findings and limits, study-wide: Across subsets, estimated richness was generally greater for naive than for memory populations.

For this clone: Its cognate antigen is unknown.

V usage is TRBV6-5 and J usage is TRBJ1-5; a possible D gene is TRBD1 (5 bases). This receptor was obtained from a young man in good health. Sample: naive CD4+ T cells sorted from blood. Subset in this sample: CD45RA+ positively selected. The CDR3 DNA reads TGTGCCAGCAGTCCTGGGACCCGAGGGGATCAGCATTTT. It encodes CASSPGTRGDQHF.